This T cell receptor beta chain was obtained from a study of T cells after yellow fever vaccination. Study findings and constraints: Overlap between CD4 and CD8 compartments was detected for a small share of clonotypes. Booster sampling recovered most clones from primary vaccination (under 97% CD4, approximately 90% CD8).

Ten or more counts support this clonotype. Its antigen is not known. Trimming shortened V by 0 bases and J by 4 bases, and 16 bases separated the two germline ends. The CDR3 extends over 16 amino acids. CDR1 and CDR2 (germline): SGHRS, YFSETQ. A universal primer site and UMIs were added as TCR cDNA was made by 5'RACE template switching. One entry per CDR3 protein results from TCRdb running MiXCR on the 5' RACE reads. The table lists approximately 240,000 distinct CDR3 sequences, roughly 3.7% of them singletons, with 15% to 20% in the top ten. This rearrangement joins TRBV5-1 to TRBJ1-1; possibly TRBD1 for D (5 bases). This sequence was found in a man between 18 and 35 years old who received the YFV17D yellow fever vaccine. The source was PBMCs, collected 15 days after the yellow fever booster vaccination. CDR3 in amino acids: CASSLGQRGRSTEAFF. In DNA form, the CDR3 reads TGCGCCAGCAGCTTGGGACAGAGGGGTAGGAGCACTGAAGCTTTCTTT.